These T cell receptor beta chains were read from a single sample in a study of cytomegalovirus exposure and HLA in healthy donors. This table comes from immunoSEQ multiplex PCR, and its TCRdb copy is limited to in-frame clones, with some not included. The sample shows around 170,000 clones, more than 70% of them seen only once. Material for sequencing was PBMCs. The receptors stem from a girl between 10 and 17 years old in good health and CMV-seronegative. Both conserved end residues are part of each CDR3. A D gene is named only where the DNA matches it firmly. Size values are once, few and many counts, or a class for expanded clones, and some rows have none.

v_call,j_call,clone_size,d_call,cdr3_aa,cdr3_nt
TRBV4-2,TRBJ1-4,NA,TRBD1,CASSQALAGGASEKLFF,TGTGCCAGCAGCCAAGCCCTGGCAGGGGGCGCCTCTGAAAAACTGTTTTTT
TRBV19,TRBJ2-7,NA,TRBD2,CASSRDSGSYEQYF,TGTGCCAGTAGTCGGGATAGCGGGTCATACGAGCAGTACTTC
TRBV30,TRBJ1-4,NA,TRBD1,CAWNRQGAKLFF,TGTGCCTGGAATAGACAGGGGGCGAAACTGTTTTTT
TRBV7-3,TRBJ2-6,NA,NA,CASSRTPGANVLTF,TGTGCCAGCAGCCGGACACCTGGGGCCAACGTCCTGACTTTC
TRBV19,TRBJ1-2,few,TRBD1,CASSHRGDSGYTF,TGTGCCAGTAGTCACAGGGGGGACAGTGGCTACACCTTC
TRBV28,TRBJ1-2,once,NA,CASSPGTVASYTF,TGTGCCAGCAGCCCTGGGACTGTGGCTAGCTACACCTTC
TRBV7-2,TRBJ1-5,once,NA,CASSLDGTSLAGNQPQHF,TGTGCCAGCAGCTTAGATGGGACAAGCCTTGCGGGCAATCAGCCCCAGCATTTT
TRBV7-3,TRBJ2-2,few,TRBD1,CASSRGQLNTGELFF,TGTGCCAGCAGCCGGGGACAGCTGAACACCGGGGAGCTGTTTTTT
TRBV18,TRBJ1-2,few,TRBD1,CASSPQRQGDGYTF,TGTGCCAGCTCACCACAGAGGCAGGGGGATGGCTACACCTTC
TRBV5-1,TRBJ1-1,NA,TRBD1,CASGSSPPGQGVRNTEAFF,TGCGCCAGCGGATCTTCCCCCCCGGGACAGGGGGTGAGGAACACTGAAGCTTTCTTT
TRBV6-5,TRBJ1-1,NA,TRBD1,CASRPGQGGTEAFF,TGTGCCAGCAGACCGGGACAGGGCGGGACTGAAGCTTTCTTT
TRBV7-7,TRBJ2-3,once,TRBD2,CASSLGLAGPSGTDTQYF,TGTGCTAGCAGCTTAGGACTAGCGGGGCCTTCGGGCACAGATACGCAGTATTTT
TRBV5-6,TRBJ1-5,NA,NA,CASSLANLDQPQHF,TGTGCCAGCAGCTTGGCGAACTTGGATCAGCCCCAGCATTTT
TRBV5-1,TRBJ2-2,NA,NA,CASSLTVGGTGELFF,TGCGCCAGCAGCTTGACCGTCGGGGGCACCGGGGAGCTGTTTTTT
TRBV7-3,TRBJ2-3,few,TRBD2,CASSPLASGDEADTQYF,TGTGCCAGCAGCCCTCTGGCTAGCGGGGATGAGGCAGATACGCAGTATTTT
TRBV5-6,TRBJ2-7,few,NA,CASSPIPGTLISYEQYF,TGTGCCAGCAGCCCCATCCCCGGGACACTAATATCCTACGAGCAGTACTTC
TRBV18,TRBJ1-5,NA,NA,CASSPTDSPQPQHF,TGTGCCAGCTCACCGACGGACAGTCCCCAGCCCCAGCATTTT